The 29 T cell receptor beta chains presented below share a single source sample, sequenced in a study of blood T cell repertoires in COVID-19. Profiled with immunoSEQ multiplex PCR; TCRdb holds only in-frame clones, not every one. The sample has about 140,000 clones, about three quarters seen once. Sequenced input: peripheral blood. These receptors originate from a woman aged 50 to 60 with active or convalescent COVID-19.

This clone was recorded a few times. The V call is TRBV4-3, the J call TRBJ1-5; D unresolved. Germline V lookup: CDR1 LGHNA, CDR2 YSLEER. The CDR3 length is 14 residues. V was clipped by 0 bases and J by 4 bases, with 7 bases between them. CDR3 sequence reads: CASSQDLANQPQHF. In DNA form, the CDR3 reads TGCGCCAGCAGCCAAGATTTGGCTAATCAGCCCCAGCATTTT.

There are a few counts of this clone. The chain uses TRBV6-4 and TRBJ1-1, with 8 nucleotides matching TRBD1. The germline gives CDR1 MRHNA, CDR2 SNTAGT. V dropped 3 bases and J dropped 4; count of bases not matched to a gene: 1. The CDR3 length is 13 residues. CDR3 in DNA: TGTGCCAGCAGTGAACAGGGGGGCACTGAAGCTTTCTTT. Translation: CASSEQGGTEAFF.

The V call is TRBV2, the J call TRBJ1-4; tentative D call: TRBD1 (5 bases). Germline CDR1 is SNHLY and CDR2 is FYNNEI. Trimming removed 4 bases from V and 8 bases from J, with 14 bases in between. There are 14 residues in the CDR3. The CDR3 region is CASSGSRPGEKLFF. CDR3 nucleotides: TGTGCCAGCAGTGGAAGCCGCCCAGGGGAAAAACTGTTTTTT.

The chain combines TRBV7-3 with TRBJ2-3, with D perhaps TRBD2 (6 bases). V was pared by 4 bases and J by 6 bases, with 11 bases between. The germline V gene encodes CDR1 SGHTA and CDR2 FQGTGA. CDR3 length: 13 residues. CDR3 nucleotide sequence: TGTGCCAGCAGCTGGCGGGAAGGCGATACGCAGTATTTT. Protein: CASSWREGDTQYF.

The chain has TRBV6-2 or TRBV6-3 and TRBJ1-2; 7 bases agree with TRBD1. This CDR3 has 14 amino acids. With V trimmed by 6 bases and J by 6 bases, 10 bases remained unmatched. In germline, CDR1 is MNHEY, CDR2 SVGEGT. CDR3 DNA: TGTGCCAGCAGCCGCGACAGGGACGGAGATGGCTACACCTTC. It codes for CASSRDRDGDGYTF.

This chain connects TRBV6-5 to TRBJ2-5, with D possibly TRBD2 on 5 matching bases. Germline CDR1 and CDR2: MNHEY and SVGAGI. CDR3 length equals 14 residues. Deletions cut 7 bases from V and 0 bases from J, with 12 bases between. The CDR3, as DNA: TGTGCCAGCAAACGGGATTGGTACCAAGAGACCCAGTACTTC. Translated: CASKRDWYQETQYF.

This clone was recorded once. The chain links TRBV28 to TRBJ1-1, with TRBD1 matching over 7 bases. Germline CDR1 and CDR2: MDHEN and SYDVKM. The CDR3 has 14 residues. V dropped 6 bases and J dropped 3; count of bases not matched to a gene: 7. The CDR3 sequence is CASSKQGSDTEAFF. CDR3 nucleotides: TGTGCCAGCAGCAAACAGGGGTCGGACACTGAAGCTTTCTTT.

CDR3 amino acids: CASSLVLTGNYGYTF. CDR3 coding DNA: TGTGCCAGCAGCTTGGTCTTGACAGGGAACTATGGCTACACCTTC. J is TRBJ1-2 and V is TRBV7-8; 7 bases are shared with TRBD1. CDR3 length: 15 amino acids. The trim removed 3 bases at V and 2 bases at J, leaving 6 bases unmatched. Germline assignment: CDR1 SGHVS and CDR2 FQNEAQ. Looking up the rest from reference TRBV7-8 and TRBJ1-2 gives the full variable domain: GAGVSQSPRYKVAKRGQDVALRCDPISGHVSLFWYQQALGQGPEFLTYFQNEAQLDKSGLPSDRFFAERPEGSVSTLKIQRTQQEDSAVYLCASSLVLTGNYGYTFGSGTRLTVV.

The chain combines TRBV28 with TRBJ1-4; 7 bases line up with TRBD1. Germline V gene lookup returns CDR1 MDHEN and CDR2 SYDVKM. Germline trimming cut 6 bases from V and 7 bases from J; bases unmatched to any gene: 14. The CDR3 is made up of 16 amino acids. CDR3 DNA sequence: TGTGCCAGCAGCCGGTCCCTCGGGACAGCAGGTGAAAAACTGTTTTTT. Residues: CASSRSLGTAGEKLFF.

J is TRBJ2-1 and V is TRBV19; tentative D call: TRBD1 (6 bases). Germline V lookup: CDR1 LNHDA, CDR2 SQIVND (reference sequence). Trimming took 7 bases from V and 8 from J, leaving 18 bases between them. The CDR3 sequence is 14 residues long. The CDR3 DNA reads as TGTGCCAGTAAACCACAGGGTTCGATCGATGAGCAGTTCTTC. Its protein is CASKPQGSIDEQFF. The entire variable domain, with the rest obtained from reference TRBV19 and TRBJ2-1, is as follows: DGGITQSPKYLFRKEGQNVTLSCEQNLNHDAMYWYRQDPGQGLRLIYYSQIVNDFQKGDIAEGYSVSREKKESFPLTVTSAQKNPTAFYLCASKPQGSIDEQFFGPGTRLTVL.

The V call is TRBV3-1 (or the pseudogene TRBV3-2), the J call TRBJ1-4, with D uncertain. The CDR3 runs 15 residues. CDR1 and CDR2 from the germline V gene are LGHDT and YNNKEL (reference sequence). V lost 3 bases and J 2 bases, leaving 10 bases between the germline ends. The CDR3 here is CASSQALGTNEKLFF. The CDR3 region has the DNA TGTGCCAGCAGCCAGGCCCTCGGGACTAATGAAAAACTGTTTTTT.

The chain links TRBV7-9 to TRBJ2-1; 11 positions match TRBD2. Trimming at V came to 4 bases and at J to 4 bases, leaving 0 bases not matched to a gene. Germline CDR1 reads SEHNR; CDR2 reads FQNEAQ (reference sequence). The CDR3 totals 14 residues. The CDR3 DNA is TGTGCCAGCAGCTCTAGCGGGAGGTACAATGAGCAGTTCTTC. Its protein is CASSSSGRYNEQFF.

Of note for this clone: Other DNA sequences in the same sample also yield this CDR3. CDR3 sequence: CASSLGQGNQPQHF. For the CDR3, the DNA is TGTGCCAGCAGCTTAGGACAGGGGAATCAGCCCCAGCATTTT. The V gene is TRBV7-8, the J gene TRBJ1-5; 8 positions agree with TRBD1. J gave up 4 bases and V 1 base, and 0 bases lay outside the gene matches. Germline V gene sequence: CDR1 SGHVS, CDR2 FQNEAQ. There are 14 residues in the CDR3.

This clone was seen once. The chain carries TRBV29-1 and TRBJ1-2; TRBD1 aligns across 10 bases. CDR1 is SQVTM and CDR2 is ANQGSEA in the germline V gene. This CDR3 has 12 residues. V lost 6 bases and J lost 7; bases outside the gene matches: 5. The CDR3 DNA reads TGCAGCGTAGACAGGGGGCGCGGTGGCTACACCTTC. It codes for CSVDRGRGGYTF.

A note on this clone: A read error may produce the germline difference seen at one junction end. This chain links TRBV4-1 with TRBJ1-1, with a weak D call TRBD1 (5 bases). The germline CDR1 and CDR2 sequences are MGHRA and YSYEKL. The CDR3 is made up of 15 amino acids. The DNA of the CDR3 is TGCGCCAGCAGCCCGGGTACAGGCGTCAATACTGACGCTTTCTTT. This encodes CASSPGTGVNTDAFF.

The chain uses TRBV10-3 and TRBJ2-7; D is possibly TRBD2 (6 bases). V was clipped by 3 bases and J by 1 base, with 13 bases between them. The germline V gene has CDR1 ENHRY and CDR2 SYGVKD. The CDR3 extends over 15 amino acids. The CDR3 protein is CAISDPGGRSYEQYF. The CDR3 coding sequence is TGTGCCATCAGTGACCCCGGGGGTAGGTCCTACGAGCAGTACTTC.

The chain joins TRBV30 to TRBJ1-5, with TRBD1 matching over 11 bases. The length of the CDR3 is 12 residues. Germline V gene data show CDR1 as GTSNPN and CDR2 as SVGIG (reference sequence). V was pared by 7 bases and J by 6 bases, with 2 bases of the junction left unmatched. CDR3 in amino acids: CAYGTGGQPQHF. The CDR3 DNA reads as TGTGCCTACGGGACAGGGGGTCAGCCCCAGCATTTT.

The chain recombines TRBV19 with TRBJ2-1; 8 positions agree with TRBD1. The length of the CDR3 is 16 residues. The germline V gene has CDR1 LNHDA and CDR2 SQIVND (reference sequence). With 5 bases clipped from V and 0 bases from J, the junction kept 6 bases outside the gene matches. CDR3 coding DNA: TGTGCCAGTAGTTTACAGGGGGGACGCTCCTACAATGAGCAGTTCTTC. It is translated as CASSLQGGRSYNEQFF.

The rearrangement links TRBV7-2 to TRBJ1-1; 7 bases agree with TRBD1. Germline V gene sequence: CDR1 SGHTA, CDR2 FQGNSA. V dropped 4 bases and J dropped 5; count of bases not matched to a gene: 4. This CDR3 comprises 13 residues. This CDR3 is CASSSVRGTEAFF. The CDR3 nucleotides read TGTGCCAGCAGCTCAGTCAGGGGGACTGAAGCTTTCTTT.

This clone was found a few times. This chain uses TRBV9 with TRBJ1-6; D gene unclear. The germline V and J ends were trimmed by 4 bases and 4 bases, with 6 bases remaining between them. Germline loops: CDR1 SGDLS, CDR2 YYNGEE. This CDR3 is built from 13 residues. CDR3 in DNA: TGTGCCAGCAGCTCCTCGTATAATTCACCCCTCCACTTT. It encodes CASSSSYNSPLHF.

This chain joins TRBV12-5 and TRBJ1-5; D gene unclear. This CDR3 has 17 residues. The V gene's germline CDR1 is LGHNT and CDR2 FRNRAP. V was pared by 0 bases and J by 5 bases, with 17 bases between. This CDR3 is CASGLVRREEEYQPQHF. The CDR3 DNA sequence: TGTGCTAGTGGTTTGGTACGGAGGGAGGAGGAGTATCAGCCCCAGCATTTT.

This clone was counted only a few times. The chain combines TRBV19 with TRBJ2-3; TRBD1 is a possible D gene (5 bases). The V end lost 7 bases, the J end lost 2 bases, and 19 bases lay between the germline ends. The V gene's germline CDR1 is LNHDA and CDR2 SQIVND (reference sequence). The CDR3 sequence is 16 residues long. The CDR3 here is CASTMGPIRNTDTQYF. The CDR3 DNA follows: TGTGCCAGTACCATGGGGCCCATAAGAAACACAGATACGCAGTATTTT.

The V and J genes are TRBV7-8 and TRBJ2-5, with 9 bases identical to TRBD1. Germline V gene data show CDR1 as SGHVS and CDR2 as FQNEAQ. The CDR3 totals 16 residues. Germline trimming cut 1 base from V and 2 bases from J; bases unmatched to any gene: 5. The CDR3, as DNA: TGTGCCAGCAGCTTAGGAGTGACAGGGGGACAAGAGACCCAGTACTTC. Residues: CASSLGVTGGQETQYF.

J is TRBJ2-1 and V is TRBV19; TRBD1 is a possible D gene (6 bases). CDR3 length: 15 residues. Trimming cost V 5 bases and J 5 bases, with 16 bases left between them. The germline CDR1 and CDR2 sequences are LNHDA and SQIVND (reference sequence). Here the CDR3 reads CASSLQGALDNEQFF. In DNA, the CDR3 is TGTGCCAGTAGTCTACAGGGAGCTTTGGACAATGAGCAGTTCTTC.

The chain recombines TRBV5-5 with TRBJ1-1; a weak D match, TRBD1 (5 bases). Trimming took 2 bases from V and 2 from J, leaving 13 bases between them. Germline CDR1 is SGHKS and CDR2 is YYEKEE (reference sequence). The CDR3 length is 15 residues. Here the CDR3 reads CASSLSGQGNTEAFF. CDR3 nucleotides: TGTGCCAGCAGCTTATCGGGTCAGGGCAACACTGAAGCTTTCTTT. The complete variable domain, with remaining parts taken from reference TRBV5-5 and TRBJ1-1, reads DAGVTQSPTHLIKTRGQQVTLRCSPISGHKSVSWYQQVLGQGPQFIFQYYEKEERGRGNFPDRFSARQFPNYSSELNVNALLLGDSALYLCASSLSGQGNTEAFFGQGTRLTVV.

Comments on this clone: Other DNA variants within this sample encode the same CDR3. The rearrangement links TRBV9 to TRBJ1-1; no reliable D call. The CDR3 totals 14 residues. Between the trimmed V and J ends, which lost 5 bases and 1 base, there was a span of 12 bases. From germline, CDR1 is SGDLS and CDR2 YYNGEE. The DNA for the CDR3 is TGTGCCAGCAGTGTAAATACACAGAACACTGAAGCTTTCTTT. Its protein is CASSVNTQNTEAFF. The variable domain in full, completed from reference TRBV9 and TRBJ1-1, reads DSGVTQTPKHLITATGQRVTLRCSPRSGDLSVYWYQQSLDQGLQFLIQYYNGEERAKGNILERFSAQQFPDLHSELNLSSLELGDSALYFCASSVNTQNTEAFFGQGTRLTVV.

CDR3 region: CACVRGRGNTEAFF. For the CDR3, the DNA is TGTGCCTGCGTCAGGGGTCGAGGGAACACTGAAGCTTTCTTT. The J gene is TRBJ1-1, the V gene TRBV30, with TRBD1 as a possible D gene (6 bases). The germline V and J ends were trimmed by 6 bases and 1 base, with 15 bases remaining between them. CDR1 is GTSNPN and CDR2 is SVGIG in the germline V gene (reference sequence). The CDR3 is 14 residues long. Looking up the rest from reference TRBV30 and TRBJ1-1 gives the full variable domain: SQTIHQWPATLVQPVGSPLSLECTVEGTSNPNLYWYRQAAGRGLQLLFYSVGIGQISSEVPQNLSASRPQDRQFILSSKKLLLSDSGFYLCACVRGRGNTEAFFGQGTRLTVV.

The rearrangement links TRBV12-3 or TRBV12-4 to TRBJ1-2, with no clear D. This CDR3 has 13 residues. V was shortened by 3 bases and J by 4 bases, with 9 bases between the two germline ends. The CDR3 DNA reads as TGTGCCAGCAGTTTTATGGCAGGCTATGGCTACACCTTC. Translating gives CASSFMAGYGYTF.

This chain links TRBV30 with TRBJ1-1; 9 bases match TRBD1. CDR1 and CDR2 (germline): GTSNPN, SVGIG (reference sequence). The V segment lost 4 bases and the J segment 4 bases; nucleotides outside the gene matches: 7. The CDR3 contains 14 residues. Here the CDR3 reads CAWNTGGGVTEAFF. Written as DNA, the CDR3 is TGTGCCTGGAACACAGGGGGCGGGGTCACTGAAGCTTTCTTT.